This T cell receptor (beta chain) was sequenced in a study of regulatory T cells in long-lasting Graves disease. The table lists this clonotype with many counts. Trimming cost V 6 bases and J 1 base, with 12 bases left between them. The CDR3 consists of 14 residues. The germline CDR1 and CDR2 sequences are SNHLY and FYNNEI. The time point: persistent/refractory GD, antithyroid drugs over 5 years with positive TRAb. RNA isolated from PBMCs was used to make the TCR library. Patients of an endocrinology department in Xi'an, China, were included. Building of the TCR beta libraries involved iRepertoire HTBI primers and Arm-PCR of CDR3 regions. TCRdb itself ran the multiplex PCR reads through MiXCR, one entry per CDR3 protein. The sample records approximately 440,000 distinct CDR3 sequences, around 24% being singletons.

The chain employs TRBV2 and TRBJ1-1, with D possibly matching TRBD1 (6 bases). This sequence was found in a female donor with Graves disease. The starting material was peripheral blood mononuclear cells (PBMCs), obtained when the disease was refractory, from a patient treated with antithyroid drugs. The CDR3 nucleotides read TGTGCCAGCAGCGGGGGCAGATCGAACACTGAAGCTTTCTTT. Encoded protein: CASSGGRSNTEAFF.